This TCR beta chain was identified in a study of blood T cell repertoires in COVID-19. As for the study in general: COVID-19 samples from acute and convalescent phases originated in the United States, Italy and Spain. Sources were T cells, B-cell-depleted T cells, or PBMCs; the material itself was cDNA or gDNA.

CDR1 GTSNPN and CDR2 SVGIG come from the germline V gene (reference sequence). Trimming at V came to 3 bases and at J to 2 bases, leaving 0 bases not matched to a gene. The CDR3 covers 12 residues. Original analysis: Using reference gene primer amplification, nucleated cell counts were estimated. Data came from immunoSEQ multiplex PCR; TCRdb stores just in-frame clones and leaves some out. V and J calls and clone size come straight from that table; D and trimming were deduced from the DNA. The sample consists of around 300,000 clones, more than 80% of them appearing once. The chain combines TRBV30 with TRBJ1-2; 7 bases line up with TRBD1. Input material: peripheral blood. The sequence derives from a woman aged 30 to 39 with active or convalescent COVID-19. The CDR3 DNA reads TGTGCCTGGAGAGGGGGCAACTATGGCTACACCTTC. Translated: CAWRGGNYGYTF.